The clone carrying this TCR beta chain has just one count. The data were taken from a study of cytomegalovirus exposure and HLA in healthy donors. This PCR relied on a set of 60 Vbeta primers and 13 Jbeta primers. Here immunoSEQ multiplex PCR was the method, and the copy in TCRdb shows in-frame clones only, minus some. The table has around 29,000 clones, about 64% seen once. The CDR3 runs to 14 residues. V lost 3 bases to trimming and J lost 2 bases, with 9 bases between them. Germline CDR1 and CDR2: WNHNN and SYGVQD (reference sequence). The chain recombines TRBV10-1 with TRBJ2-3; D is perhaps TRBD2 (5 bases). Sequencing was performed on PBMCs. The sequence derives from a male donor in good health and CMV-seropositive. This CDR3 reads CASSDWGATDTQYF. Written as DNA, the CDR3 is TGCGCCAGCAGTGATTGGGGAGCCACAGATACGCAGTATTTT.